This T cell receptor (beta chain) was sequenced in a study of blood T cell repertoires in COVID-19. Per germline, CDR1 WSHSY and CDR2 SAAADI. The CDR3 runs 14 residues. The J segment lost 6 bases and the V segment lost 6 bases, leaving 2 bases of the junction unmatched. Assay used: immunoSEQ multiplex PCR; TCRdb lists only in-frame clones, some missing. The table has a few hundred thousand clones, 75% to 90% seen once; the top ten hold 2% to 3%. A few counts support this clone. Participants had their cohort set by participant-reported clinical history. For recovered donors of Cohort 3, there were two negative PCRs, clearance, or symptom resolution.

This chain links TRBV10-2 with TRBJ1-6, with 10 bases matching TRBD1. The receptor's source is a woman between 50 and 59 years old who had recovered from COVID-19. Sequenced material: PBMCs or T cells enriched from blood (not recorded which). The CDR3 DNA reads TGCGCCAGCAGCCGGGACAGGGGTAATTCACCCCTCCACTTT. Its protein product is CASSRDRGNSPLHF.